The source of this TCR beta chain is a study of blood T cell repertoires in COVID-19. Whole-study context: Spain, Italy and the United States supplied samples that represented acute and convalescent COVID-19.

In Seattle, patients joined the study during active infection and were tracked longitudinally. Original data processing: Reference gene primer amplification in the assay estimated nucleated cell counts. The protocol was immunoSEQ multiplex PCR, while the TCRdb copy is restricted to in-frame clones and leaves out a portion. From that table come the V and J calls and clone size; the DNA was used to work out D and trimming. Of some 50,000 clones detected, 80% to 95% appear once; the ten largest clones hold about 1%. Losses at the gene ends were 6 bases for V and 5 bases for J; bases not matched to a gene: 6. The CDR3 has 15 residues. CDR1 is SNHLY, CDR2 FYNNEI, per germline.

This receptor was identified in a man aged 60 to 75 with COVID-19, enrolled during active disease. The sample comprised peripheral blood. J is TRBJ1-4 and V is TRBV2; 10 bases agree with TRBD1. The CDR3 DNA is TGTGCCAGCAGGGGACAGGGGCTTGCAAATGAAAAACTGTTTTTT. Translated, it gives CASRGQGLANEKLFF.